This record concerns one TCR beta chain sequence. Its specificity is unknown. With no exception, relapse followed autologous stem cell transplantation in all patients, and brentuximab vedotin exposure varied. This entry comes from a study of PD-1 blockade in classical Hodgkin lymphoma. Repertoires were generated with immunoSEQ multiplex PCR, while TCRdb's copy carries only in-frame clones and drops some. The sample lists 20,000 to 30,000 clones; 69% were seen once. The CDR3 length is 13 residues. The germline CDR1 and CDR2 sequences are SGHAT and FQNNGV. Trimming removed 2 bases at V and 8 bases at J, with 12 bases between. Study-wide findings and caveats: A significant rise in TCR diversity was seen by C4D1 for CD4+ cells but not for CD8+ cells. Although disease activity or prior therapy may be involved, causes of the repertoire differences remain undefined.

The source material was peripheral blood mononuclear cells (PBMCs), sampled at baseline. The chain couples TRBV11-2 to TRBJ1-2, with a weak D call TRBD1 (5 bases). The source is a human donor with classical Hodgkin lymphoma. The CDR3 sequence: CASSLYDSEGYTF. CDR3 coding DNA: TGTGCCAGCAGCTTATATGACAGTGAAGGCTACACCTTC. The full variable domain, rest sourced from reference TRBV11-2 and TRBJ1-2, is EAGVAQSPRYKIIEKRQSVAFWCNPISGHATLYWYQQILGQGPKLLIQFQNNGVVDDSQLPKDRFSAERLKGVDSTLKIQPAKLEDSAVYLCASSLYDSEGYTFGSGTRLTVV.